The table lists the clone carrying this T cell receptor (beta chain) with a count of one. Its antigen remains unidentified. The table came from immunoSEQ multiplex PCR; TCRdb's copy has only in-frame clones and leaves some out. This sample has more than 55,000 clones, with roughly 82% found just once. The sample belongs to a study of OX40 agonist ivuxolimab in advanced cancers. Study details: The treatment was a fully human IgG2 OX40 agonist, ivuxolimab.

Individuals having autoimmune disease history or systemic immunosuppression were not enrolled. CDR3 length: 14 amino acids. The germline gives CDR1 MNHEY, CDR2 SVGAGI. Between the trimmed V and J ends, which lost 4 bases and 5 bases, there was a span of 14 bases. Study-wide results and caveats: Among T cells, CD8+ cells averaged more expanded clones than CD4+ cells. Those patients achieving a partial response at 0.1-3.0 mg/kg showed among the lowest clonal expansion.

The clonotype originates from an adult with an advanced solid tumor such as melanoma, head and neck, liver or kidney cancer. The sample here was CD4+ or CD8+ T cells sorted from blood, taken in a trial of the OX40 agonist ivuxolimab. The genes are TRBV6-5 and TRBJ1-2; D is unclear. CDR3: CASSSRVGRYGYTF. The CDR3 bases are TGTGCCAGCAGTTCCCGGGTAGGGAGGTATGGCTACACCTTC.